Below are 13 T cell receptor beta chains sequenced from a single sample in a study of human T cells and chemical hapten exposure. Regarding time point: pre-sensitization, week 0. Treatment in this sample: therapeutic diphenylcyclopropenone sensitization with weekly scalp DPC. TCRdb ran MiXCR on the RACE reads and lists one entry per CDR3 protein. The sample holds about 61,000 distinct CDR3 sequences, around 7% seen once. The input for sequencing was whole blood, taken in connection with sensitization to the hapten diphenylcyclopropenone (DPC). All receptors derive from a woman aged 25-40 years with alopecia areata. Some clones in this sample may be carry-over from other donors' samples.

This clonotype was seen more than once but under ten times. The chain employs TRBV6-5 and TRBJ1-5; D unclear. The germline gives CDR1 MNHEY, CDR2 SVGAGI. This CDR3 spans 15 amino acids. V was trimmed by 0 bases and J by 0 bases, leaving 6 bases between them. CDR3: CASSYSASSNQPQHF. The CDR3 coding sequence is TGTGCCAGCAGTTACTCTGCCAGTAGCAATCAGCCCCAGCATTTT.

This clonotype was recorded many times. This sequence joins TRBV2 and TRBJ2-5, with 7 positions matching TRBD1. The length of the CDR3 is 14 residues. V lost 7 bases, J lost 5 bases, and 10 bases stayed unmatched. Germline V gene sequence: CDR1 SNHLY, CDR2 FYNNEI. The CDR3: CASNGQVPGETQYF. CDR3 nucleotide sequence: TGTGCCAGCAATGGACAGGTTCCTGGGGAGACCCAGTACTTC.

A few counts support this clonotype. The CDR3 spells CASSQLQASNQPQHF. The CDR3 region has the DNA TGTGCCAGCAGCCAATTGCAGGCCAGCAATCAGCCCCAGCATTTT. The chain employs TRBV16 and TRBJ1-5; D is uncertain. Deletions cut 1 base from V and 1 base from J, with 8 bases between. CDR1 KGHSY and CDR2 FQNENV come from the germline V gene. The CDR3 consists of 15 residues. The full variable domain, in which reference TRBV16 and TRBJ1-5 provide the parts outside the CDR3, is GEEVAQTPKHLVRGEGQKAKLYCAPIKGHSYVFWYQQVLKNEFKFLISFQNENVFDETGMPKERFSAKCLPNSPCSLEIQATKLEDSAVYFCASSQLQASNQPQHFGDGTRLSIL.

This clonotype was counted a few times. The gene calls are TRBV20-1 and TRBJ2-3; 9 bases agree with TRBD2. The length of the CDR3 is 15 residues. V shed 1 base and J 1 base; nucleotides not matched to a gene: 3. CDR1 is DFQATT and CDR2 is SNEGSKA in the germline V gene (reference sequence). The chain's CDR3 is CSARAERGGTDTQYF. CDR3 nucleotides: TGCAGTGCTAGAGCAGAGCGGGGGGGCACAGATACGCAGTATTTT.

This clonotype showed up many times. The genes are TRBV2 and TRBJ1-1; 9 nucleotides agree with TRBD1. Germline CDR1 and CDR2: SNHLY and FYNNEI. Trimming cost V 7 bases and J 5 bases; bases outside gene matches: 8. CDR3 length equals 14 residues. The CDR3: CASTSDRGATEAFF. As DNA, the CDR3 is TGTGCCAGCACGTCGGACAGGGGAGCAACTGAAGCTTTCTTT.

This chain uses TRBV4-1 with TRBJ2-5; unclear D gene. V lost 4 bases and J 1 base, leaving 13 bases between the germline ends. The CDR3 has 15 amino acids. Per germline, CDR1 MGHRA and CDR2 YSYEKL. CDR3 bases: TGCGCCAGCAGCCTCGCATATCTCGGCCAAGAGACCCAGTACTTC. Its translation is CASSLAYLGQETQYF.

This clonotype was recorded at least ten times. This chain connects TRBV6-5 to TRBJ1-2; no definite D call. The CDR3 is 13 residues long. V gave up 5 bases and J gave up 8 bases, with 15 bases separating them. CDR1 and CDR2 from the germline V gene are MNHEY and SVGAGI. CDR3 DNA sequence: TGTGCCAGCAGTCTTGACGGGCGATGGGGCTACACCTTC. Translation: CASSLDGRWGYTF.

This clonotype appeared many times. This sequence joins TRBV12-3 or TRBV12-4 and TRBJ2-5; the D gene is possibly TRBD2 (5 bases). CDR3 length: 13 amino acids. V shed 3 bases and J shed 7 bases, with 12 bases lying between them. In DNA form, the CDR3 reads TGTGCCAGCAGTTTGGCACCGAGGGCGACCCAGTACTTC. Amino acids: CASSLAPRATQYF.

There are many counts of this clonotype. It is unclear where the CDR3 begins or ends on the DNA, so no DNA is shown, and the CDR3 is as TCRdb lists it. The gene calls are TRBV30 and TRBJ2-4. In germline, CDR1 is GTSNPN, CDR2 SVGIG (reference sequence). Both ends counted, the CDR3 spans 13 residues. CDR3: CAWSVGSGAGEYF.

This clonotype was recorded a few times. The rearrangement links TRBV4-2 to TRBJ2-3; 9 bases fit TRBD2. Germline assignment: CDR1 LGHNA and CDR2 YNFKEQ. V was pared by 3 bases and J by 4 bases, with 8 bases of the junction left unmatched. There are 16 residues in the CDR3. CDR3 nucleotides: TGTGCCAGCAGCCACCCAGCGGGGGGTCCTTCAGATACGCAGTATTTT. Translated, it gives CASSHPAGGPSDTQYF.

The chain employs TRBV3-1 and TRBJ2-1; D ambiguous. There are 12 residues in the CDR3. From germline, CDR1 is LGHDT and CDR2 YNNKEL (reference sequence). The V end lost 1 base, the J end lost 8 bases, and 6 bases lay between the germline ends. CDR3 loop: CASSQVHHEQFF. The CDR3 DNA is TGTGCCAGCAGCCAAGTCCACCATGAGCAGTTCTTC.

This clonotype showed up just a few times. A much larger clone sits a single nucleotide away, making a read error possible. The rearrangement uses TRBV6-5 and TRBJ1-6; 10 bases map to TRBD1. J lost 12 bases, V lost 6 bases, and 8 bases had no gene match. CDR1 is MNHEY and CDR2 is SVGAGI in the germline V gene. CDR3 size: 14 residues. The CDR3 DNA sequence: TGTGCCAGCAGCGCGACAGGGGGCAGCGGACCCCTCCACTTT. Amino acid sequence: CASSATGGSGPLHF.

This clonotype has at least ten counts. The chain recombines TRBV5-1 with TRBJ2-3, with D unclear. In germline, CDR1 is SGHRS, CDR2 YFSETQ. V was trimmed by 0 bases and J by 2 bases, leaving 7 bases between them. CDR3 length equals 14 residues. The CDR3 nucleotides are TGCGCCAGCAGCTTGGGGGCCAACACAGATACGCAGTATTTT. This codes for CASSLGANTDTQYF.